Only a few counts were recorded for the clone carrying this TCR beta chain. The sample comes from a study of radiation and T cells in renal cell carcinoma. The germline CDR1 and CDR2 sequences are MNHEY and SVGAGI. This CDR3 is 11 amino acids long. V was cut by 2 bases and J by 4 bases, with 2 bases left in between. The treatment is: treatment-naive control, cytoreductive nephrectomy. The data were produced by immunoSEQ multiplex PCR, yet TCRdb's version contains in-frame clones alone and is incomplete. The data show roughly 15,000 clones, roughly 58% seen once. The chain links TRBV6-5 to TRBJ2-5; D unclear. Source: tumor tissue, taken from a patient whose treatment was nephrectomy without radiotherapy. The receptor's source is a man aged 55 to 70 with renal cell carcinoma. The CDR3 nucleotides are TGTGCCAGCAGTTACGGAGAGACCCAGTACTTC. Translated: CASSYGETQYF.